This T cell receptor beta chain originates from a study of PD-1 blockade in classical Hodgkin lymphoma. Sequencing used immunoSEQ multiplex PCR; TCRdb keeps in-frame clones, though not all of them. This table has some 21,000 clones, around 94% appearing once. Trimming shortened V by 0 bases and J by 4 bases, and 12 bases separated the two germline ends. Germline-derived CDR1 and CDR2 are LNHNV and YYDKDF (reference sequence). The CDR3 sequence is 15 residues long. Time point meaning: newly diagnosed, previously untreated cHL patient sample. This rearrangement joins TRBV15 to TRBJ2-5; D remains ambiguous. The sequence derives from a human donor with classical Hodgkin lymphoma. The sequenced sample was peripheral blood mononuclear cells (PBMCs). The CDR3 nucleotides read TGTGCCACCAGCAGAGAAGATGAACCCCGAGAGACCCAGTACTTC. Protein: CATSREDEPRETQYF.